This TCR beta chain came from a study of technical replicates of blood from a few donors. This CDR3 region has 15 residues. Trimming removed 2 bases from V and 1 base from J; junction bases left unmatched: 2. Germline V gene sequence: CDR1 LNHDA, CDR2 SQIVND (reference sequence). Sequenced by immunoSEQ multiplex PCR; TCRdb stores in-frame clones only, minus some. This table holds tens of thousands of clones, 80% to 95% found once. Sequences were obtained from T cells isolated from PBMCs. This chain uses TRBV19 with TRBJ1-3; 7 bases agree with TRBD1. The source of this sequence is a human donor in good health. CDR3 DNA: TGTGCCAGTAGTATAAAGACAGGGTCTGGAAACACCATATATTTT. Its translation: CASSIKTGSGNTIYF.